A single sample is the source of the 10 T cell receptor beta chains below, sequenced in a study of T cell responses to AZD1222 COVID-19 vaccine. Profiled with immunoSEQ multiplex PCR; TCRdb holds only in-frame clones, not every one. The table includes roughly 260,000 clones, roughly 93% detected once. Sequencing used peripheral blood, obtained on day 0 of AZD1222 vaccination. These receptors all come from an adult in good health.

This chain's CDR3 is CASSLAFQGSPKHNEQFF. The CDR3 DNA sequence: TGTGCCAGCAGCTTAGCGTTCCAAGGCTCCCCTAAACACAATGAGCAGTTCTTC. J is TRBJ2-1 and V is TRBV7-9; D ambiguous. V shed 0 bases and J shed 5 bases, with 20 bases lying between them. Germline assignment: CDR1 SEHNR and CDR2 FQNEAQ (reference sequence). The CDR3 is made up of 18 amino acids.

The chain recombines TRBV4-2 with TRBJ2-7, with D perhaps given as TRBD1 or TRBD2 (5 bases each). The CDR3 is 16 amino acids. Trimming removed 0 bases from V and 6 bases from J, with 18 bases in between. CDR1 is LGHNA, CDR2 YNFKEQ, per germline. CDR3 sequence reads: CASSQEIEGFLVEQYF. The CDR3, as DNA: TGTGCCAGCAGCCAAGAGATCGAGGGGTTCCTGGTCGAGCAGTACTTC.

The J gene is TRBJ2-2, the V gene TRBV4-1; D remains unclear. The CDR3 covers 17 residues. The V gene's germline CDR1 is MGHRA and CDR2 YSYEKL. The V end was cut by 1 base, the J end by 3 bases, with 15 bases between. CDR3 loop: CASSQGQPFHDTGELFF. Here the CDR3 DNA reads TGCGCCAGCAGCCAAGGACAACCCTTCCATGACACCGGGGAGCTGTTTTTT.

The chain employs TRBV27 and TRBJ1-2; no reliable D call. V dropped 2 bases and J dropped 2 bases, with 9 bases sitting between them. Per germline, CDR1 MNHEY and CDR2 SMNVEV (reference sequence). This CDR3 is 14 amino acids long. The CDR3 coding sequence is TGTGCCAGCAGTTTACAACCTGGGAACTATGGCTACACCTTC. Translating gives CASSLQPGNYGYTF.

CDR3 nucleotide sequence: TGTGCCAGCAGCCGCGGGGGGGCGAGAGATGGTTCACCCCTCCACTTT. This codes for CASSRGGARDGSPLHF. The gene calls are TRBV11-2 and TRBJ1-6, with a weak D call TRBD1 (6 bases). CDR3 length: 16 residues. The germline V and J ends were trimmed by 5 bases and 9 bases, with 20 bases remaining between them. Per germline, CDR1 SGHAT and CDR2 FQNNGV.

The gene calls are TRBV19 and TRBJ2-3; D unclear. CDR3 length: 13 residues. Per the germline V gene, CDR1 is LNHDA and CDR2 is SQIVND (reference sequence). Trimming shortened V by 4 bases and J by 4 bases, and 9 bases separated the two germline ends. CDR3 loop: CASSTVSSDTQYF. The CDR3 DNA follows: TGTGCCAGTAGTACCGTAAGTTCAGATACGCAGTATTTT. The full variable domain, in which reference TRBV19 and TRBJ2-3 provide the parts outside the CDR3, is DGGITQSPKYLFRKEGQNVTLSCEQNLNHDAMYWYRQDPGQGLRLIYYSQIVNDFQKGDIAEGYSVSREKKESFPLTVTSAQKNPTAFYLCASSTVSSDTQYFGPGTRLTVL.

For the CDR3, the DNA is TGCGCCAGCAGCTTGGCCAACAGAAGAAATGAAAAACTGTTTTTT. It yields the protein CASSLANRRNEKLFF. The rearrangement links TRBV5-1 to TRBJ1-4; D gene ambiguous. Trimming removed 0 bases from V and 5 bases from J, with 11 bases in between. CDR3 length equals 15 residues. Germline V gives CDR1 SGHRS, CDR2 YFSETQ.

The chain has TRBV4-2 and TRBJ2-7; possible D gene TRBD2, 7 bases. The CDR3 has 15 residues. Per germline, CDR1 LGHNA and CDR2 YNFKEQ. V gave up 1 base and J gave up 4 bases, with 14 bases separating them. CDR3 bases: TGTGCCAGCAGCCAAGTTGGGGGGGCCGGTTACGAGCAGTACTTC. It is translated as CASSQVGGAGYEQYF.

J is TRBJ1-1 and V is TRBV6-6, with TRBD1 as a possible D gene (6 bases). There are 14 residues in the CDR3. Deletions cut 2 bases from V and 8 bases from J, with 15 bases between. Looked up from germline, CDR1 is MNHNY and CDR2 is SVGAGI (reference sequence). CDR3 sequence (DNA): TGTGCCAGCAGTTACAGGGGGGGGATCCTAGAAGCTTTCTTT. Translation: CASSYRGGILEAFF.

This clone was counted once. The chain uses TRBV5-1 and TRBJ2-7, with TRBD2 matching 8 bases. The CDR3 sequence is 16 residues long. V trimming: 6 bases; J trimming: 2 bases; junction bases outside the gene matches: 13. From germline, CDR1 is SGHRS and CDR2 YFSETQ. The CDR3 protein is CASTLGPSGSAYEQYF. As DNA, the CDR3 is TGCGCCAGCACCCTGGGGCCCAGCGGGAGCGCCTACGAGCAGTACTTC.